This T cell receptor beta chain was recovered during a study of OX40 agonist ivuxolimab in advanced cancers. Germline values: CDR1 LNHDA, CDR2 SQIVND (reference sequence). The CDR3 sequence is 16 residues long. Trimming removed 2 bases from V and 1 base from J, with 12 bases in between. It was autoimmune disease history or systemic immunosuppression that excluded patients. The table came from immunoSEQ multiplex PCR; TCRdb's copy has only in-frame clones and leaves some out. Found here are 95,000 to 110,000 clones, 75% to 95% of them singletons; the top ten hold roughly 1.1%. The receptor was isolated from an adult with an advanced solid tumor such as melanoma, head and neck, liver or kidney cancer. The source was CD4+ or CD8+ T cells sorted from blood, collected in a trial of the OX40 agonist ivuxolimab. The gene calls are TRBV19 and TRBJ1-5; perhaps TRBD1 as D (5 bases). The CDR3 bases are TGTGCCAGTAGTATACAGGGAGGGATAAGCAATCAGCCCCAGCATTTT. This sequence encodes CASSIQGGISNQPQHF.